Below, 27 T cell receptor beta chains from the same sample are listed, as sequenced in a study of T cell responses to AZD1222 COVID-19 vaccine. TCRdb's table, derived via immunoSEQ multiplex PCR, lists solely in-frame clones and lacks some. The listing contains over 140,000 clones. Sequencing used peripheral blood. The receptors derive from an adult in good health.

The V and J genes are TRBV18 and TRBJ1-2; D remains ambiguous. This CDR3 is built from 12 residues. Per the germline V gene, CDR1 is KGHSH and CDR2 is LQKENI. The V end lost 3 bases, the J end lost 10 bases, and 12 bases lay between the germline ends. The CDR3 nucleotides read TGTGCCAGCTCACCCTCCCGTGAGGACTACACCTTC. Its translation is CASSPSREDYTF. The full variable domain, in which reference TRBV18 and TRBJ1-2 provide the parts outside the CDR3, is NAGVMQNPRHLVRRRGQEARLRCSPMKGHSHVYWYRQLPEEGLKFMVYLQKENIIDESGMPKERFSAEFPKEGPSILRIQQVVRGDSAAYFCASSPSREDYTFGSGTRLTVV.

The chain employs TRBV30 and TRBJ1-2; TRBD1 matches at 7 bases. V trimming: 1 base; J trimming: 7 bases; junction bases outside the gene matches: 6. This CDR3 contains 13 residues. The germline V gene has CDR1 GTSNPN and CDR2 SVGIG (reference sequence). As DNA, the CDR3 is TGTGCCTGGAGTGCGGGAGGGGGCGGTGGCTACACCTTC. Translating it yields CAWSAGGGGGYTF.

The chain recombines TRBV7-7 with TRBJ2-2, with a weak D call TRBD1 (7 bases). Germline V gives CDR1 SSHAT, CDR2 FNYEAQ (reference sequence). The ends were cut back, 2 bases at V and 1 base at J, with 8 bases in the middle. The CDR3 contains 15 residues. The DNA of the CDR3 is TGTGCCAGCAGCTTACAGGGGGGGAACACCGGGGAGCTGTTTTTT. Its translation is CASSLQGGNTGELFF.

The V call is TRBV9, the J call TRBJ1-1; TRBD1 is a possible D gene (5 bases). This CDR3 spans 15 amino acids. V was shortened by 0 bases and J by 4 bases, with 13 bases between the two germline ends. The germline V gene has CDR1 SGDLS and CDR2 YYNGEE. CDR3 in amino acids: CASSVVSAGTTEAFF. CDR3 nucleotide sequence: TGTGCCAGCAGCGTAGTGTCGGCAGGGACCACTGAAGCTTTCTTT.

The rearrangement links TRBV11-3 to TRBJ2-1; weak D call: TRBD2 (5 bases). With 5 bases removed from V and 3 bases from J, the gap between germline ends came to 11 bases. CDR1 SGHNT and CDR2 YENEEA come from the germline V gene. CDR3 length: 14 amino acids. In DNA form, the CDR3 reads TGTGCCAGCAGCCTCCGGGGTGTCTACAATGAGCAGTTCTTC. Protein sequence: CASSLRGVYNEQFF.

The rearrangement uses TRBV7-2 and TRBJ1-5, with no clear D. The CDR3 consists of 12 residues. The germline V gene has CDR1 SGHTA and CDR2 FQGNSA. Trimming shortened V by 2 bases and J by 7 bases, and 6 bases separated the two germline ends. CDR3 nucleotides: TGTGCCAGCAGCTTACGGGCACAGCCCCAGCATTTT. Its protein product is CASSLRAQPQHF.

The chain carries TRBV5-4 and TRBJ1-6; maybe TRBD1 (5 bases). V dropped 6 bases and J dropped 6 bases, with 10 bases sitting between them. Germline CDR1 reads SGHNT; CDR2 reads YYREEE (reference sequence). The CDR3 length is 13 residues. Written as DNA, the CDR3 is TGTGCCAGCAATGGGGACTTTAATTCACCCCTCCACTTT. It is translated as CASNGDFNSPLHF.

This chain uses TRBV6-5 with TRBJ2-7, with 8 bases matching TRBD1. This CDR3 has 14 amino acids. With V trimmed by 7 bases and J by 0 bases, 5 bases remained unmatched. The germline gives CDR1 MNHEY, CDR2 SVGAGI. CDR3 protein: CASTPGTGSYEQYF. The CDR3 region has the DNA TGTGCCAGCACCCCCGGGACAGGCTCCTACGAGCAGTACTTC.

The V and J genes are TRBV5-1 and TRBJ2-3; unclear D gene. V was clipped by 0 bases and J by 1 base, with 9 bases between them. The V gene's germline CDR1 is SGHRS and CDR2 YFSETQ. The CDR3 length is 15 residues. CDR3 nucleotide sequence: TGCGCCAGCAGCTTGGATGGTGGGGGCACAGATACGCAGTATTTT. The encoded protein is CASSLDGGGTDTQYF.

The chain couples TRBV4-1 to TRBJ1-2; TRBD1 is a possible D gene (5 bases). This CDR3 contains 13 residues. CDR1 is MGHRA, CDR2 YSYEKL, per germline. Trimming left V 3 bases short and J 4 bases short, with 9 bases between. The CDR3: CASSQQGVYGYTF. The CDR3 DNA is TGCGCCAGCAGCCAGCAAGGGGTCTATGGCTACACCTTC.

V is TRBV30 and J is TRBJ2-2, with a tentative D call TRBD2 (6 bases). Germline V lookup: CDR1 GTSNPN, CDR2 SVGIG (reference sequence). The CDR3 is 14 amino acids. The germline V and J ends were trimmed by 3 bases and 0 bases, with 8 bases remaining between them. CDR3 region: CAWRGGSNTGELFF. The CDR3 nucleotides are TGTGCCTGGAGGGGGGGATCGAACACCGGGGAGCTGTTTTTT.

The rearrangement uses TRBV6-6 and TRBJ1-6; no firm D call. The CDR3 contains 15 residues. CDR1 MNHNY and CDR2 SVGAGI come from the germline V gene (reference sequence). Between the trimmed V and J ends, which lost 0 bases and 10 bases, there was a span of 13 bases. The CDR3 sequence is CASSYSGPLGSPLHF. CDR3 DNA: TGTGCCAGCAGTTACTCTGGGCCTCTGGGATCACCCCTCCACTTT.

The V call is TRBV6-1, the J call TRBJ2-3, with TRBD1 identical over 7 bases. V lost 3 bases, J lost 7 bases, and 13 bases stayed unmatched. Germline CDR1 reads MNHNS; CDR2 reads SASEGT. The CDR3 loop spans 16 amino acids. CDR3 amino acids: CASSDPTGADGHTQYF. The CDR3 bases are TGTGCCAGCAGTGACCCAACAGGGGCGGATGGACATACGCAGTATTTT.

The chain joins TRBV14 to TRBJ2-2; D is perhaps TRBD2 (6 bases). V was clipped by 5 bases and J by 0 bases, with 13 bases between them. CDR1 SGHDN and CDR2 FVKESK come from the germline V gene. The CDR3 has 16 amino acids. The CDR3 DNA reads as TGTGCCAGCAGCGAGGGGAGGAGAGCGAACACCGGGGAGCTGTTTTTT. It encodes CASSEGRRANTGELFF.

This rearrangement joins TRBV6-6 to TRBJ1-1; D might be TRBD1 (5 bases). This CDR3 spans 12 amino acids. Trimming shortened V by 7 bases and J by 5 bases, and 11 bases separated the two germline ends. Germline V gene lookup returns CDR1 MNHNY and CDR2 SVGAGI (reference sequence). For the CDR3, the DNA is TGTGCCAGCAATAAAGGGGTGACTGAAGCTTTCTTT. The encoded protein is CASNKGVTEAFF.

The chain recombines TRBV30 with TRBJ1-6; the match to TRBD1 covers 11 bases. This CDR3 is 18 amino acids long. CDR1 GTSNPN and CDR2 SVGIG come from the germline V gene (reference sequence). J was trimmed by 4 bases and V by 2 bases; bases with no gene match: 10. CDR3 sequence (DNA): TGTGCCTGGAGTAAGCGGGACAGGGGGGCTATTTATAATTCACCCCTCCACTTT. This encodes CAWSKRDRGAIYNSPLHF. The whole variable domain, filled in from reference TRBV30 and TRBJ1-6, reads SQTIHQWPATLVQPVGSPLSLECTVEGTSNPNLYWYRQAAGRGLQLLFYSVGIGQISSEVPQNLSASRPQDRQFILSSKKLLLSDSGFYLCAWSKRDRGAIYNSPLHFGNGTRLTVT.

In DNA form, the CDR3 reads TGCAGCGTGGGGGGACTAACTAACTACGAGCAGTACTTC. This codes for CSVGGLTNYEQYF. V is TRBV29-1 and J is TRBJ2-7; TRBD2 matches 7 bases. Per the germline V gene, CDR1 is SQVTM and CDR2 is ANQGSEA. The CDR3 runs 13 residues. V was clipped by 6 bases and J by 3 bases; unmatched bases: 8.

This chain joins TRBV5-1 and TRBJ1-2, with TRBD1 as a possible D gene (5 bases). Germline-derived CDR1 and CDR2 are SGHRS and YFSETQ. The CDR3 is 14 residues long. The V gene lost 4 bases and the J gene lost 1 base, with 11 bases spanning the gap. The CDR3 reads CASSQGGGNYGYTF. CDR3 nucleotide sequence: TGCGCCAGCAGCCAGGGCGGGGGTAACTATGGCTACACCTTC. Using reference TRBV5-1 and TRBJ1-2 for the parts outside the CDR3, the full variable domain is KAGVTQTPRYLIKTRGQQVTLSCSPISGHRSVSWYQQTPGQGLQFLFEYFSETQRNKGNFPGRFSGRQFSNSRSEMNVSTLELGDSALYLCASSQGGGNYGYTFGSGTRLTVV.

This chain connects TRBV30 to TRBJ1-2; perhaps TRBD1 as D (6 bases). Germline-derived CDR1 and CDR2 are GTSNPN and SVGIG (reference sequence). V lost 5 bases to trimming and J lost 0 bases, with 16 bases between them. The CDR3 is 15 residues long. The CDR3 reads CAWDRTGISNYGYTF. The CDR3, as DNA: TGTGCCTGGGACCGAACAGGGATTTCTAACTATGGCTACACCTTC.

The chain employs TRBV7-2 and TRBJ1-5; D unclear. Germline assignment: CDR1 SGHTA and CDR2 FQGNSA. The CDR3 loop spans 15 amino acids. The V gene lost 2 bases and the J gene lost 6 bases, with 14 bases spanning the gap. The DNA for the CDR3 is TGTGCCAGCAGCTTATTGAACATACTTGGTCAGCCCCAGCATTTT. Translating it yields CASSLLNILGQPQHF.

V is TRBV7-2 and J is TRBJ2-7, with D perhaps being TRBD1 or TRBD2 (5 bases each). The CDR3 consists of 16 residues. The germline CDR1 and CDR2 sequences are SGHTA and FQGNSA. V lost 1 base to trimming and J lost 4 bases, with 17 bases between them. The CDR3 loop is CASSLDGARPLYEQYF. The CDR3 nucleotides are TGTGCCAGCAGCTTAGACGGGGCTAGACCACTATACGAGCAGTACTTC.

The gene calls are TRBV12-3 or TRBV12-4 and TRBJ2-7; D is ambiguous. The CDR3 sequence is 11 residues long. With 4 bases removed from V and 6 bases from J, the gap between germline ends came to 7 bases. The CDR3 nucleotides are TGTGCCAGCAGTTCCTCGTCCGAGCAGTACTTC. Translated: CASSSSSEQYF.

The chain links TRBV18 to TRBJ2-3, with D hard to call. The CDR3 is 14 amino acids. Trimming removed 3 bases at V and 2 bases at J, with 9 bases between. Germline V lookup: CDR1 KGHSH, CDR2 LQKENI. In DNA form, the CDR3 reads TGTGCCAGCTCACCGTTAGGAGACACAGATACGCAGTATTTT. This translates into CASSPLGDTDTQYF.

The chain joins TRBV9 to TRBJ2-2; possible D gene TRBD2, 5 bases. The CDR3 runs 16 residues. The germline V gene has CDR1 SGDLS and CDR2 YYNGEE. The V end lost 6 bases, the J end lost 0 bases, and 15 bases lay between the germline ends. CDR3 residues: CASTLRADANTGELFF. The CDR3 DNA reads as TGTGCCAGCACCTTGAGGGCCGACGCGAACACCGGGGAGCTGTTTTTT.

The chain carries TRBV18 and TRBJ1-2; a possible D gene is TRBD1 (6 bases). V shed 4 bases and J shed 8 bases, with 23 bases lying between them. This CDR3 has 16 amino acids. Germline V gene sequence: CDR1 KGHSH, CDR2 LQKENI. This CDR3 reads CASSQTSGDLGGGYTF. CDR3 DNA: TGTGCCAGCTCACAGACGTCAGGGGACCTCGGCGGGGGCTACACCTTC.

This chain's CDR3 is CASSSTGSGAEAFF. CDR3 coding DNA: TGTGCCAGCAGCTCGACGGGATCTGGGGCTGAAGCTTTCTTT. The V gene is TRBV7-3, the J gene TRBJ1-1; no clear D. The germline V and J ends were trimmed by 4 bases and 6 bases, with 15 bases remaining between them. The V gene's germline CDR1 is SGHTA and CDR2 FQGTGA. The CDR3 extends over 14 amino acids. The variable domain in full, completed from reference TRBV7-3 and TRBJ1-1, reads GAGVSQTPSNKVTEKGKYVELRCDPISGHTALYWYRQSLGQGPEFLIYFQGTGAADDSGLPNDRFFAVRPEGSVSTLKIQRTERGDSAVYLCASSSTGSGAEAFFGQGTRLTVV.

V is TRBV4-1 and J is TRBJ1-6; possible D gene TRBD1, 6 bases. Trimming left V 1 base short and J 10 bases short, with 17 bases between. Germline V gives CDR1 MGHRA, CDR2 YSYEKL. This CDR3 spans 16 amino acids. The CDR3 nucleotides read TGCGCCAGCAGCCAAGCCTACAGGGACTTTGGGTCACCCCTCCACTTT. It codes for CASSQAYRDFGSPLHF.